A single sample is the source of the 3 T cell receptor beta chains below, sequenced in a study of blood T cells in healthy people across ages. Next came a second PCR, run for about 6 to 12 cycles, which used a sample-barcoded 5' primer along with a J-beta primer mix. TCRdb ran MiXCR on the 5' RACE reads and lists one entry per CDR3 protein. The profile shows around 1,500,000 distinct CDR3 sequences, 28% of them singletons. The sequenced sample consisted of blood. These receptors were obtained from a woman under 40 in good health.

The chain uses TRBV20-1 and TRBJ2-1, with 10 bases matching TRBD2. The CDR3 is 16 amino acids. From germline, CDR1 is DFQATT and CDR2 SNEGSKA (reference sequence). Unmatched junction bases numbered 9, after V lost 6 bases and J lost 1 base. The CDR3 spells CSAVPRLAGSYNEQFF. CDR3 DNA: TGCAGTGCCGTTCCCCGACTAGCGGGTTCCTACAATGAGCAGTTCTTC.

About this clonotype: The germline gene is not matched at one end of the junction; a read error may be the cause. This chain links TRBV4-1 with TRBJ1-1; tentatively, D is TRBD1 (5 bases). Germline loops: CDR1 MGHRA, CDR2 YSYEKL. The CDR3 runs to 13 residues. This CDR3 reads CASSPNKGTEAFF. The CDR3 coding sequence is TGTGCCAGCAGCCCTAACAAGGGGACTGAAGCTTTCTTT.

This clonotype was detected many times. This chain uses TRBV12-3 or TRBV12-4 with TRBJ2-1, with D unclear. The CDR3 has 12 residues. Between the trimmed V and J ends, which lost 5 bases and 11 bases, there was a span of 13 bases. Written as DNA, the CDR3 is TGTGCCAGCAGTAATACCGAAAGAAAGCAGTTCTTC. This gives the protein CASSNTERKQFF.